A selection of T cell receptor beta chains follows, all from one sample in a study of CD8+ T cells in alopecia areata. Libraries were prepared by immunoSEQ multiplex PCR; TCRdb keeps only in-frame clonotypes and omits some of them. Here the sample spans 35,000 to 45,000 clones, roughly 92% being singletons. The material was CD8+ T cells sorted from blood, obtained at week 24, from a patient treated with tofacitinib. These receptors came from a human donor with alopecia areata. The conserved cysteine and the conserved F or W are not part of the CDR3 here. Each record gives: V gene, CDR3 protein.

TRBV4-3 | ASSQGWGSETQY
TRBV28 | ASSPSNYGYT
TRBV29-1 | SVEGQFSYEQY
TRBV5-4 | ASSLEGVNYEQY
TRBV21-1 | ASSSYSPGNEQF
TRBV30 | AWDTGDTEAF
TRBV4-2 | ASSQEGTGSYEQY
TRBV29-1 | SVEPIWRAPGSTDTQY
TRBV19 | ASIGGQFLTEAF
TRBV7-9 | ASSLEGLVNEQF
TRBV27 | ASSFQGYEQY
TRBV5-1 | ASSPTSGGTEDTQY
TRBV5-5 | ASSPGYNEQF
TRBV11-2 | ASSLTEEHQETQY
TRBV27 | ASSLPTGTGELF
TRBV7-9 | ASSSAGRRNYEQY
TRBV29-1 | SVEEDWTGSRTDTQY
TRBV4-3 | ASSQDYGEFTNIQY
TRBV25-1 | ASSEATDTQY
TRBV29-1 | SVFLAPQVRNTEAF
TRBV19 | ASSSDSYEQY
TRBV29-1 | SVLGLASSYEQY
TRBV21-1 | ASSKGGDTDTGELF
TRBV29-1 | SVEDRKVVYEQY
TRBV7-2 | ASSFSEQTNYGYT
TRBV29-1 | SGSGVSKNIQY
TRBV27 | ASSETGGSYEQY
TRBV19 | ASGAPSTGELF
TRBV27 | ASVAVFGQVPYEQY
TRBV7-8 | ASSPSLPTAQETQY
TRBV19 | ASSPYEPSYNEQF
TRBV15 | ATSDPPIYEQY
TRBV28 | ASRGDTTNEQF
TRBV29-1 | SVESSDRAYEQY
TRBV28 | ASSLGSEQY
TRBV27 | ASRPSGDYYEQY
TRBV10-3 | AISDPAPGETPTGANVLT
TRBV28 | ASSPGDKYSYEQY
TRBV29-1 | SVVPADSYEQY
TRBV7-9 | ASSFTQETQY
TRBV27 | ASSPRDATYEQY
TRBV6-5 | ASGTTSYEQY
TRBV5-1 | ASRQLDRGLPYNEQF
TRBV5-1 | ASSLEVAGGTGELF
TRBV29-1 | SAIDGSYEQY
TRBV10-3 | AIKMEASGMNEQF
TRBV29-1 | SVETDSSYEQY
TRBV29-1 | SVDDGSYEQY
TRBV6-1 | ASSEAQGAGGSTDTQY
TRBV28 | ASSPQGGSYNEQF
TRBV6-6 | ASTAGTGGIPQY
TRBV2 | ASSHRLAGSTDTQY
TRBV28 | ASRERGVNNEQF
TRBV27 | ASRPRDRPETQY
TRBV30 | AWSVLGETQY
TRBV7-9 | ASSPRDRNTGELF
TRBV6-1 | ASGPAYNEQF
TRBV13 | ASSLFRGEGTAEAF
TRBV19 | ASRGTGGPYEQY
TRBV28 | ASSLQGFSTDTQY